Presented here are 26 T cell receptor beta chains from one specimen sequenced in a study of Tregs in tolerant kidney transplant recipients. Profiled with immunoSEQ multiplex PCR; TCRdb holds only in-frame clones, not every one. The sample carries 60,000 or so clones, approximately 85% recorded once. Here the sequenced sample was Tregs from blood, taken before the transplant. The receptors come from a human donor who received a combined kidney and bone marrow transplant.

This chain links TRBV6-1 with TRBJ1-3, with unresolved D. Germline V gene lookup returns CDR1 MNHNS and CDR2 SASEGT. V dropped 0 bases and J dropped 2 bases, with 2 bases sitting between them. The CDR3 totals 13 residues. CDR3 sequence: CASSEAAGNTIYF. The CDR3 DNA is TGTGCCAGCAGTGAAGCGGCTGGAAACACCATATATTTT.

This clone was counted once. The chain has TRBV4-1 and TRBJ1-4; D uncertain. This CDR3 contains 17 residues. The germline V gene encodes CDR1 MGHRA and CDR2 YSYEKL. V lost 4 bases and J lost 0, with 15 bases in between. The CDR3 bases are TGCGCCAGCAGCCTCCCCTGGTTAAGGGCAACTAATGAAAAACTGTTTTTT. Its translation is CASSLPWLRATNEKLFF.

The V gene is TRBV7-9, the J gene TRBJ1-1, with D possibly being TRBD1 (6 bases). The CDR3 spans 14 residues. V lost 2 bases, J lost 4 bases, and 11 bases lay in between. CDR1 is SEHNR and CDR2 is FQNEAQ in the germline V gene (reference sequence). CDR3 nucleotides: TGTGCCAGCAGCTTAAACAGGGTGGGCACTGAAGCTTTCTTT. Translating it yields CASSLNRVGTEAFF.

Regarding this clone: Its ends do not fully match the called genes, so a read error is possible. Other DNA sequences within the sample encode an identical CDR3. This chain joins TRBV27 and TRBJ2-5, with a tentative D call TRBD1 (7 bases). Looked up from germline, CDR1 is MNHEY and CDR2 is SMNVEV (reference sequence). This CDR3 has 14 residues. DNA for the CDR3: TGTGCCAGTAGTTCTCCAGGGGGGAGAGAGACCCAGTACTTC. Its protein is CASSSPGGRETQYF.

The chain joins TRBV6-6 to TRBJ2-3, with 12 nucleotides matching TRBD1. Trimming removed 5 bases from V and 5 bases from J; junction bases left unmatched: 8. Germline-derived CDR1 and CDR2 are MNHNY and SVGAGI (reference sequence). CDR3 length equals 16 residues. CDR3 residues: CASSGGDRGHKDTQYF. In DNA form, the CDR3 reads TGTGCCAGCAGTGGGGGGGACAGGGGGCATAAAGATACGCAGTATTTT.

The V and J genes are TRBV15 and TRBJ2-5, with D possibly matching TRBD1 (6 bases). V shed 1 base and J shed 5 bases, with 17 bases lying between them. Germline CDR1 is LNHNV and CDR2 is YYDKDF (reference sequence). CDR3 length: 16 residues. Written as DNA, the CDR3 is TGTGCCACCAGCAGAGGCGGCCAGGGGCAGGCGGAGACCCAGTACTTC. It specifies CATSRGGQGQAETQYF.

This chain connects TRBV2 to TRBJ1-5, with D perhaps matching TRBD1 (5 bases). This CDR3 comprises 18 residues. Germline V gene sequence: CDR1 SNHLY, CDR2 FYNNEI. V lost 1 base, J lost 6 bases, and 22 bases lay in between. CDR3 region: CASSEEGLWGLSAQPQHF. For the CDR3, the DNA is TGTGCCAGCAGTGAAGAGGGATTGTGGGGACTTTCGGCTCAGCCCCAGCATTTT.

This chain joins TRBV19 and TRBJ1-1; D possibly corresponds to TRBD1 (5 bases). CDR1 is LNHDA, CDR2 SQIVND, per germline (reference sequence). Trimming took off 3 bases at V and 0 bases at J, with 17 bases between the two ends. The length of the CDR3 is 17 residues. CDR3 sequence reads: CASSIRGSGAMNTEAFF. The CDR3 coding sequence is TGTGCCAGTAGTATTCGGGGCTCTGGGGCCATGAACACTGAAGCTTTCTTT.

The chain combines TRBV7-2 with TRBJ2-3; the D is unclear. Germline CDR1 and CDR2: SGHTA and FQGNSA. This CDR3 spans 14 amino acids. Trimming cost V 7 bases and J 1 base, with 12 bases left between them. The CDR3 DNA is TGTGCCAGCATAGGTCTTATACGCACAGATACGCAGTATTTT. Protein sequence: CASIGLIRTDTQYF.

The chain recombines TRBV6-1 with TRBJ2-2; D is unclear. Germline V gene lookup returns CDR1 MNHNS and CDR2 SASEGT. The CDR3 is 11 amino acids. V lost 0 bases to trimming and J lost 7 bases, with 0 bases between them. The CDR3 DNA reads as TGTGCCAGCAGTGAAGCCGGGGAGCTGTTTTTT. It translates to CASSEAGELFF.

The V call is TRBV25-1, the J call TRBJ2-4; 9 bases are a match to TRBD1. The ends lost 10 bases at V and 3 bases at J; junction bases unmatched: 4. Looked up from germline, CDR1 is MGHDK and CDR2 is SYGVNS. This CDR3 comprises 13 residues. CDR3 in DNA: TGTGCCACCTCGGGACAGGGCAAAAACATTCAGTACTTC. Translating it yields CATSGQGKNIQYF.

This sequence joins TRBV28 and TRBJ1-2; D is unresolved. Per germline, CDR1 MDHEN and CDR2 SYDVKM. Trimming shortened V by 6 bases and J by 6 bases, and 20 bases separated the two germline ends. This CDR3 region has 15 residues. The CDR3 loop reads CASSPGWEIGDGYTF. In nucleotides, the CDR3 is TGTGCCAGCAGCCCCGGGTGGGAAATTGGGGATGGCTACACCTTC.

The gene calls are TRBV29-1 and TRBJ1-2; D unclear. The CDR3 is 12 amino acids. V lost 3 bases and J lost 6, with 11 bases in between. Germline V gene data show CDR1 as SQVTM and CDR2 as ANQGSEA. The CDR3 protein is CSVEGLPNGYTF. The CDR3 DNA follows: TGCAGCGTTGAGGGCCTTCCTAATGGCTACACCTTC.

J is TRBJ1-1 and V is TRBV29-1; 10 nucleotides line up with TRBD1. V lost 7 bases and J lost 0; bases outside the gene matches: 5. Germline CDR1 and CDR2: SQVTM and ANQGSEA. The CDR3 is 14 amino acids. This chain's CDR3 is CSARTGGMNTEAFF. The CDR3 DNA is TGCAGCGCCAGGACAGGGGGAATGAACACTGAAGCTTTCTTT.

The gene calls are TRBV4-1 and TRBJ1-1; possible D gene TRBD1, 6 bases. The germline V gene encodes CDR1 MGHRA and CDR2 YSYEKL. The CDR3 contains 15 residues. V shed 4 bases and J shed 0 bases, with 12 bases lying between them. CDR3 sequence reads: CASSPGQNMNTEAFF. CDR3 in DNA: TGCGCCAGCAGCCCCGGACAGAACATGAACACTGAAGCTTTCTTT.

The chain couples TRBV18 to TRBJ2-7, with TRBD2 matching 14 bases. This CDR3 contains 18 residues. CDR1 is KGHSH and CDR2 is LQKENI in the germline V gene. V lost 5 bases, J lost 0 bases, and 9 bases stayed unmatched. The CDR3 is CASSYTEGLAGVSYEQYF. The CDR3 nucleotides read TGTGCCAGCTCATACACCGAGGGACTAGCGGGAGTCTCCTACGAGCAGTACTTC.

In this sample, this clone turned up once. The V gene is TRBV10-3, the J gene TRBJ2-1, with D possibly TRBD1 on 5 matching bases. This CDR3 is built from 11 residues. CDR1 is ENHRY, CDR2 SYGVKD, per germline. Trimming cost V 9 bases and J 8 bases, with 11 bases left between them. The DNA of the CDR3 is TGTGCCATGGGGTGGGGCGATGAGCAGTTCTTC. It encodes CAMGWGDEQFF.

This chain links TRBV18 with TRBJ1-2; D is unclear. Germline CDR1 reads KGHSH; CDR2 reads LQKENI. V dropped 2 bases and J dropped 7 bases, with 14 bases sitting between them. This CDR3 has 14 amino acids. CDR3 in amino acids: CASSPSDARSGYTF. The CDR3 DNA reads TGTGCCAGCTCACCATCGGACGCCAGGAGTGGCTACACCTTC.

The CDR3 sequence: CASSKWGTGDTEAFF. DNA of the CDR3: TGTGCCAGTAGTAAATGGGGTACTGGTGACACTGAAGCTTTCTTT. The chain links TRBV19 to TRBJ1-1; no clear D gene. The CDR3 extends over 15 amino acids. V was pared by 4 bases and J by 3 bases, with 15 bases between. Germline loops: CDR1 LNHDA, CDR2 SQIVND (reference sequence).

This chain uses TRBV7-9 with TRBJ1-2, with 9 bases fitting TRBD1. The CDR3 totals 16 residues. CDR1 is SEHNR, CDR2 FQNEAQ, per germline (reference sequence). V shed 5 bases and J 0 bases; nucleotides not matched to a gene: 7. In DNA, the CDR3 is TGTGCCAGCAGCGGAAGGACAGGGGACACTAACTATGGCTACACCTTC. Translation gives CASSGRTGDTNYGYTF.

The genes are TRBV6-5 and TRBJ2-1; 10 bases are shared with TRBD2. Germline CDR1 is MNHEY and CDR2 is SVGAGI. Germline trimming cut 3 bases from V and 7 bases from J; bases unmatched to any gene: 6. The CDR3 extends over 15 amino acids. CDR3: CASSYSRLAGNEQFF. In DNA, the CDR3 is TGTGCCAGCAGTTATTCTAGACTAGCGGGTAATGAGCAGTTCTTC.

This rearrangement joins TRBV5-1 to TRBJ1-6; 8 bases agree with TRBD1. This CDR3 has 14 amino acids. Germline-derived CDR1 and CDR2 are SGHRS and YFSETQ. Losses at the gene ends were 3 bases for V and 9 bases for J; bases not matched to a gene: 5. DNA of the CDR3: TGCGCCAGCAGCTCGACAGGGGATCCTTCACCCCTCCACTTT. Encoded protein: CASSSTGDPSPLHF.

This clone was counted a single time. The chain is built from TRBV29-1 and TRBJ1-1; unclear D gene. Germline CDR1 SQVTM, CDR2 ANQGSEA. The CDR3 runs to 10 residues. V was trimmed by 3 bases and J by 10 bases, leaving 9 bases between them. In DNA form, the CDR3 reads TGCAGCGTTGAGCGGCCCCCAGCTTTCTTT. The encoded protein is CSVERPPAFF.

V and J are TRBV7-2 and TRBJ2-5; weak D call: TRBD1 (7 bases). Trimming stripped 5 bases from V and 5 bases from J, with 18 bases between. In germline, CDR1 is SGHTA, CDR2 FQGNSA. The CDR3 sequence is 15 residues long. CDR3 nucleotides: TGTGCCAGCAGCGCCACGGACAGGAGGGGGGAGACCCAGTACTTC. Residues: CASSATDRRGETQYF.

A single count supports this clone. CDR3: CASSPRGYEQYF. The CDR3 coding sequence is TGTGCCAGCAGCCCACGGGGCTACGAGCAGTACTTC. The chain joins TRBV13 to TRBJ2-7; D perhaps matches TRBD2 (5 bases). The CDR3 has 12 residues. Germline CDR1 and CDR2: PRHDT and FYEKMQ (reference sequence). V was clipped by 5 bases and J by 3 bases, with 8 bases between them.

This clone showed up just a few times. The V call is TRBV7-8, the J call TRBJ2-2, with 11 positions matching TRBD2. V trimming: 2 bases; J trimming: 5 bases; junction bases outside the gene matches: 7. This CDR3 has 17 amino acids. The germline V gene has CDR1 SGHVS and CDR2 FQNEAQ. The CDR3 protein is CASSLYSTSGVTGELFF. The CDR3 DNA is TGTGCCAGCAGCTTATACTCGACTAGCGGGGTTACCGGGGAGCTGTTTTTT. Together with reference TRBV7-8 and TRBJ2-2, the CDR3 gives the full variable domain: GAGVSQSPRYKVAKRGQDVALRCDPISGHVSLFWYQQALGQGPEFLTYFQNEAQLDKSGLPSDRFFAERPEGSVSTLKIQRTQQEDSAVYLCASSLYSTSGVTGELFFGEGSRLTVL.